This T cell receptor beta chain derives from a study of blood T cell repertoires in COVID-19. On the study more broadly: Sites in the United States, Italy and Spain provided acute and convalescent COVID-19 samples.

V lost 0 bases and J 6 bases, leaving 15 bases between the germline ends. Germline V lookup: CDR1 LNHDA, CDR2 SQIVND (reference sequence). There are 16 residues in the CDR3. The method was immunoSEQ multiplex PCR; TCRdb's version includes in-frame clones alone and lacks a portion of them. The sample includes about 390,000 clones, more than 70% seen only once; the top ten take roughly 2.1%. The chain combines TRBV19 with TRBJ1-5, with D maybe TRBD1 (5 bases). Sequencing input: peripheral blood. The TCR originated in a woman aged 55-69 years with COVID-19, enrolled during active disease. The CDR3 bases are TGTGCCAGTAGTATAGATCCCCCAGGGATCGTTCAGCCCCAGCATTTT. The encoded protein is CASSIDPPGIVQPQHF.